The 29 T cell receptor beta chains below come from one sample, sequenced in a study of blood T cell repertoires in COVID-19 (dated by TCRdb to 2018 to 2020). Library method: the immunoSEQ multiplex PCR assay. This immuneACCESS table, as held by TCRdb, lists in-frame sequences with V and J called but not all clones. Of the missing ones, under half trace to an unresolved V gene in checked studies; the others have no known cause. This sample has about 40,000 clones in its table, and 86% of those were observed once. Jointly, the top ten make up around a fifth of the sample. The sequenced sample consisted of peripheral blood. The origin of the receptors is a man aged 50 to 60 in a cohort sampled during active COVID-19.

This clone was seen a single time. Relative to the germline gene, one junction end is altered; a read error may explain this. The chain is built from TRBV7-7 and TRBJ2-2; TRBD1 aligns across 7 bases. The CDR3 spans 19 residues. CDR1 is SSHAT and CDR2 is FNYEAQ in the germline V gene (reference sequence). CDR3 nucleotide sequence: TGTGCTAGCAGCCCCGGGACAGCCACGATAACCCCGAGCACCGGGGAGCTGTTTTTT. This encodes CASSPGTATITPSTGELFF.

The chain links TRBV30 to TRBJ1-4, with D maybe TRBD1 (5 bases). Germline V CDR1 and CDR2: GTSNPN, SVGIG (reference sequence). Deletions cut 2 bases from V and 12 bases from J, with 10 bases between. The CDR3 runs 11 residues. The CDR3 DNA follows: TGTGCCTGGAGTTTCGCGACAGAACTGTTTTTT. Amino acids: CAWSFATELFF.

The rearrangement joins TRBV11-3 to TRBJ1-1, with 9 positions matching TRBD1. The CDR3 is 18 amino acids. The J segment lost 1 base and the V segment lost 1 base, leaving 10 bases of the junction unmatched. Germline values: CDR1 SGHNT, CDR2 YENEEA. CDR3 bases: TGTGCCAGCAGCTTAGTAATGGGACAGGGAGGAAAGAACACTGAAGCTTTCTTT. Translating it yields CASSLVMGQGGKNTEAFF.

CDR3 region: CASSPTGYSNQPQHF. CDR3 nucleotides: TGTGCCAGCAGTCCGACAGGGTATAGCAATCAGCCCCAGCATTTT. This rearrangement joins TRBV27 to TRBJ1-5; 7 bases line up with TRBD1. After removal of 5 bases from V and 0 bases from J, the junction contained 4 bases not matched to a gene. The CDR3 totals 15 residues. CDR1 and CDR2 from the germline V gene are MNHEY and SMNVEV (reference sequence).

This clone was found once. J is TRBJ2-1 and V is TRBV5-8, with TRBD2 identical over 7 bases. With V trimmed by 0 bases and J by 5 bases, 11 bases remained unmatched. The CDR3 has 17 amino acids. Per the germline V gene, CDR1 is SGHTS and CDR2 is YDEGEE. The CDR3 DNA reads as TGTGCCAGCAGCTTGGCCGTCTCACTAGCGAAAGACAATGAGCAGTTCTTC. Amino acids: CASSLAVSLAKDNEQFF.

This clone was seen just once. The chain employs TRBV6-5 and TRBJ1-2; possible D gene TRBD1, 6 bases. Trimming shortened V by 6 bases and J by 1 base, and 12 bases separated the two germline ends. Per the germline V gene, CDR1 is MNHEY and CDR2 is SVGAGI. This CDR3 region has 14 residues. The CDR3 nucleotides read TGTGCCAGCAGCAGGGAGGGGGGTAACTATGGCTACACCTTC. It translates to CASSREGGNYGYTF.

The chain has TRBV15 and TRBJ2-2; maybe TRBD1 (6 bases). The CDR3 consists of 14 residues. Germline values: CDR1 LNHNV, CDR2 YYDKDF (reference sequence). Trimming removed 0 bases from V and 9 bases from J, with 11 bases in between. The CDR3 region has the DNA TGTGCCACCAGCAGAGAATCAGGGGAACGGGAGCTGTTTTTT. The encoded protein is CATSRESGERELFF.

The chain uses TRBV7-9 and TRBJ1-2, with a tentative D call TRBD1 (5 bases). In germline, CDR1 is SEHNR, CDR2 FQNEAQ (reference sequence). The CDR3 loop spans 15 amino acids. Trimming cost V 1 base and J 4 bases, with 13 bases left between them. The chain's CDR3 is CASSLGGGEAYGYTF. The CDR3, as DNA: TGTGCCAGCAGCTTAGGCGGGGGGGAGGCCTATGGCTACACCTTC.

This rearrangement joins TRBV6-5 to TRBJ1-4; 7 positions agree with TRBD1. Germline CDR1 is MNHEY and CDR2 is SVGAGI. V lost 5 bases and J lost 7; bases outside the gene matches: 4. The CDR3 is made up of 13 amino acids. CDR3 region: CASSLQGVEKLFF. The CDR3 nucleotides are TGTGCCAGCAGTCTCCAGGGGGTTGAAAAACTGTTTTTT.

The rearrangement joins TRBV6-1 to TRBJ1-1; D unresolved. The CDR3 has 15 amino acids. Germline V gene lookup returns CDR1 MNHNS and CDR2 SASEGT. The V and J ends lost 2 bases and 0 bases respectively, with 10 bases between them. CDR3 protein: CASSESFTLNTEAFF. CDR3 DNA sequence: TGTGCCAGCAGTGAATCGTTCACATTGAACACTGAAGCTTTCTTT.

This chain joins TRBV19 and TRBJ2-7; 10 bases map to TRBD1. The germline CDR1 and CDR2 sequences are LNHDA and SQIVND (reference sequence). Unmatched junction bases numbered 4, after V lost 7 bases and J lost 4 bases. This CDR3 comprises 13 residues. The CDR3 is CASTGQGGYEQYF. CDR3 nucleotide sequence: TGTGCCAGTACTGGACAGGGGGGTTACGAGCAGTACTTC.

This chain links TRBV7-3 with TRBJ1-5, with D tentatively TRBD1 (6 bases). The germline gives CDR1 SGHTA, CDR2 FQGTGA. The germline V and J ends were trimmed by 7 bases and 0 bases, with 16 bases remaining between them. The CDR3 is 16 amino acids. The CDR3 sequence is CASTHRRGISNQPQHF. CDR3 bases: TGTGCCAGCACCCATAGAAGGGGGATTAGCAATCAGCCCCAGCATTTT.

CDR3: CASRLGGNTEAFF. CDR3 DNA: TGTGCCAGCAGACTGGGAGGGAACACTGAAGCTTTCTTT. V usage is TRBV7-9 and J usage is TRBJ1-1; D ambiguous. Germline V lookup: CDR1 SEHNR, CDR2 FQNEAQ (reference sequence). The CDR3 covers 13 residues. The V gene lost 6 bases and the J gene lost 1 base, with 9 bases spanning the gap.

The chain couples TRBV7-8 to TRBJ2-5, with 13 bases identical to TRBD2. CDR3 size: 17 residues. The V gene end was trimmed by 2 bases and the J gene end by 4 bases; junction bases not matched to a gene: 7. Germline V gene sequence: CDR1 SGHVS, CDR2 FQNEAQ. The CDR3 nucleotides read TGTGCCAGCAGCTTAAAACTAGCGGGGGGGCTCCGAGAGACCCAGTACTTC. Its protein product is CASSLKLAGGLRETQYF.

The chain has TRBV6-1 and TRBJ2-4, with a weak D call TRBD2 (5 bases). Per the germline V gene, CDR1 is MNHNS and CDR2 is SASEGT. CDR3 length: 19 residues. Deletions cut 2 bases from V and 7 bases from J, with 27 bases between. DNA of the CDR3: TGTGCCAGCAGTGAAAAGGGAAACGGGATCCTCTCGAAGGTGAACATTCAGTACTTC. This sequence encodes CASSEKGNGILSKVNIQYF.

J is TRBJ2-3 and V is TRBV19; D may be TRBD1 (8 bases). Germline loops: CDR1 LNHDA, CDR2 SQIVND (reference sequence). V lost 3 bases, J lost 1 base, and 20 bases lay in between. The CDR3 has 18 amino acids. The CDR3 sequence: CASSIPGGAGDGTDTQYF. The DNA of the CDR3 is TGTGCCAGTAGTATTCCAGGGGGCGCGGGGGATGGCACAGATACGCAGTATTTT.

The chain recombines TRBV6-1 with TRBJ2-7, with D maybe TRBD1 (5 bases). The CDR3 loop spans 13 amino acids. V shed 3 bases and J shed 5 bases, with 11 bases lying between them. From germline, CDR1 is MNHNS and CDR2 SASEGT. In DNA, the CDR3 is TGTGCCAGCAGTGAGGGAAGGGGTCACGAGCAGTACGTC. Translation gives CASSEGRGHEQYV.

The rearrangement links TRBV7-9 to TRBJ1-4; 7 nucleotides match TRBD1. The germline gives CDR1 SEHNR, CDR2 FQNEAQ (reference sequence). This CDR3 region has 14 residues. Trimming at V came to 1 base and at J to 7 bases, leaving 3 bases not matched to a gene. In nucleotides, the CDR3 is TGTGCCAGCAGCTTAGGGCAGGGGGTTGAAAAACTGTTTTTT. This gives the protein CASSLGQGVEKLFF. Drawing the rest from reference TRBV7-9 and TRBJ1-4, the complete variable domain is DTGVSQNPRHKITKRGQNVTFRCDPISEHNRLYWYRQTLGQGPEFLTYFQNEAQLEKSRLLSDRFSAERPKGSFSTLEIQRTEQGDSAMYLCASSLGQGVEKLFFGSGTQLSVL.

The chain recombines TRBV7-9 with TRBJ2-1; D is unclear. The CDR3 extends over 15 amino acids. Germline-derived CDR1 and CDR2 are SEHNR and FQNEAQ (reference sequence). With 3 bases removed from V and 3 bases from J, the gap between germline ends came to 12 bases. DNA of the CDR3: TGTGCCAGCAGCTTCAGGTCAGATTACTACAATGAGCAGTTCTTC. Its protein product is CASSFRSDYYNEQFF.

The rearrangement joins TRBV14 to TRBJ1-1; no clear D gene. V gave up 4 bases and J gave up 1 base, with 10 bases separating them. Germline CDR1 is SGHDN and CDR2 is FVKESK. The CDR3 has 14 amino acids. CDR3 sequence: CASSRETENTEAFF. Written as DNA, the CDR3 is TGTGCCAGCAGCCGGGAGACGGAGAACACTGAAGCTTTCTTT.

The CDR3 here is CASSQSGEKNSPLHF. The CDR3 nucleotides are TGCGCCAGCAGCCAGTCCGGGGAGAAAAATTCACCCCTCCACTTT. The V call is TRBV4-3, the J call TRBJ1-6; D gene ambiguous. Trimming pared 3 bases from V and 7 bases from J, leaving 13 bases between. The CDR3 has 15 residues. Per germline, CDR1 LGHNA and CDR2 YSLEER.

The J gene is TRBJ2-1, the V gene TRBV2; 7 bases are shared with TRBD2. This CDR3 contains 16 residues. V was clipped by 1 base and J by 2 bases; unmatched bases: 5. The germline V gene has CDR1 SNHLY and CDR2 FYNNEI. The CDR3 sequence: CASSEGGGPPYNEQFF. The CDR3 region has the DNA TGTGCCAGCAGTGAAGGGGGGGGACCTCCCTACAATGAGCAGTTCTTC. The full variable domain, its missing parts supplied by reference TRBV2 and TRBJ2-1, is EPEVTQTPSHQVTQMGQEVILRCVPISNHLYFYWYRQILGQKVEFLVSFYNNEISEKSEIFDDQFSVERPDGSNFTLKIRSTKLEDSAMYFCASSEGGGPPYNEQFFGPGTRLTVL.

The chain carries TRBV5-1 and TRBJ1-4, with D tentatively TRBD1 (6 bases). CDR1 and CDR2 (germline): SGHRS, YFSETQ. Deletions cut 2 bases from V and 8 bases from J, with 13 bases between. The CDR3 extends over 14 amino acids. The CDR3 DNA reads TGCGCCAGCAGCTTAGCAGGACAGCGGGAAAAACTGTTTTTT. It yields the protein CASSLAGQREKLFF. Full variable domain (outside the CDR3, taken from reference TRBV5-1 and TRBJ1-4): KAGVTQTPRYLIKTRGQQVTLSCSPISGHRSVSWYQQTPGQGLQFLFEYFSETQRNKGNFPGRFSGRQFSNSRSEMNVSTLELGDSALYLCASSLAGQREKLFFGSGTQLSVL.

The chain is built from TRBV24-1 and TRBJ1-2; a weak D match, TRBD1 (5 bases). Trimming shortened V by 5 bases and J by 5 bases, and 23 bases separated the two germline ends. CDR1 and CDR2 (germline): KGHDR, SFDVKD. The CDR3 has 17 residues. CDR3 sequence reads: CATSVGPEKGNLYGYTF. In DNA form, the CDR3 reads TGTGCCACCAGTGTAGGACCGGAAAAGGGGAATTTATATGGCTACACCTTC.

V gene TRBV4-1 combines with J gene TRBJ1-5, with 8 positions matching TRBD1. The V and J ends lost 1 base and 1 base, in that order; junction bases with no gene match: 3. Germline CDR1 is MGHRA and CDR2 is YSYEKL. The CDR3 consists of 16 residues. The DNA of the CDR3 is TGCGCCAGCAGCCAAGCCGGGGACAGGAGCAATCAGCCCCAGCATTTT. Translated, it gives CASSQAGDRSNQPQHF.

J is TRBJ2-1 and V is TRBV27; the match to TRBD1 covers 7 bases. Looked up from germline, CDR1 is MNHEY and CDR2 is SMNVEV (reference sequence). CDR3 length: 16 amino acids. V trimming: 3 bases; J trimming: 0 bases; junction bases outside the gene matches: 5. Here the CDR3 reads CASSFQGVSSYNEQFF. CDR3 nucleotide sequence: TGTGCCAGCAGTTTCCAGGGGGTCAGCTCCTACAATGAGCAGTTCTTC.

This chain uses TRBV5-1 with TRBJ1-1; TRBD1 might be the D (6 bases). The V and J ends lost 3 bases and 8 bases respectively, with 11 bases between them. The CDR3 consists of 12 residues. Germline CDR1 is SGHRS and CDR2 is YFSETQ. In DNA, the CDR3 is TGCGCCAGCAGCTGGAATACAGGGGAAGCTTTCTTT. Its translation is CASSWNTGEAFF.

V is TRBV6-5 and J is TRBJ2-1; 9 bases match TRBD2. J gave up 3 bases and V 8 bases, and 5 bases lay outside the gene matches. Germline CDR1 is MNHEY and CDR2 is SVGAGI. The CDR3 sequence is 14 residues long. The CDR3 reads CASLTSGFYNEQFF. In DNA, the CDR3 is TGTGCCAGCTTGACTAGCGGCTTCTACAATGAGCAGTTCTTC.

For the CDR3, the DNA is TGTGCCAGCAGTTTATCCCCAGGGGTCGAGCAGTACTTC. This translates into CASSLSPGVEQYF. The gene calls are TRBV27 and TRBJ2-7; D is possibly TRBD1 (6 bases). Trimming took off 0 bases at V and 6 bases at J, with 9 bases between the two ends. This CDR3 is 13 amino acids long. Germline CDR1 is MNHEY and CDR2 is SMNVEV (reference sequence).